This T cell receptor beta chain was profiled in a study of blood T cell repertoires in COVID-19. As for the study in general: COVID-19 samples, acute and convalescent, were from the United States, Italy and Spain. Sample material is recorded as cDNA or gDNA derived from T cells, B-cell-depleted T cells, or PBMCs.

Original data processing: Counts of nucleated cells, estimated from reference gene primer amplification, were obtained. The table came from immunoSEQ multiplex PCR; TCRdb's copy has only in-frame clones and leaves some out. That table furnishes V, J and clone size, whereas the DNA furnished D and trimming. The sample carries tens of thousands of clones, 85% recorded once. Losses at the gene ends were 4 bases for V and 13 bases for J; bases not matched to a gene: 10. The germline V gene has CDR1 SGHRS and CDR2 YFSETQ. The CDR3 is 12 residues long. The chain has TRBV5-1 and TRBJ1-2; TRBD1 agrees at 7 bases. This TCR derives from a man aged 60 to 69 with acute or convalescent COVID-19. The sample was peripheral blood. The DNA for the CDR3 is TGCGCCAGCAGCCCGGGACAGCTAGGGCTCACCTTC. Residues: CASSPGQLGLTF.